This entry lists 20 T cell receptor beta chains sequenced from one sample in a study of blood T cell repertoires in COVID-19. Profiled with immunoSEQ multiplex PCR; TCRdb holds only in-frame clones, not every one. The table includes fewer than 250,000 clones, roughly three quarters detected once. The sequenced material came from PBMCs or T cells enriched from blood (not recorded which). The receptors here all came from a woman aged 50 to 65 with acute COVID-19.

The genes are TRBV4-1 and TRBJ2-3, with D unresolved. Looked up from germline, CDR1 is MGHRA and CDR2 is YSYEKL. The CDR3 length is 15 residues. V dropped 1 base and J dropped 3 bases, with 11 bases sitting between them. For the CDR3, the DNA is TGCGCCAGCAGCCAAGGACGAAGCGCGACAGATACGCAGTATTTT. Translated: CASSQGRSATDTQYF.

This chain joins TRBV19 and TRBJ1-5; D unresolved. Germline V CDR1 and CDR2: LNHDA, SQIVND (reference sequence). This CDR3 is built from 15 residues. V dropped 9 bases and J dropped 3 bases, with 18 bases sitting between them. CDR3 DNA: TGTGCCAGCCGGAACCGGGGTAGCCCCAATCAGCCCCAGCATTTT. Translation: CASRNRGSPNQPQHF.

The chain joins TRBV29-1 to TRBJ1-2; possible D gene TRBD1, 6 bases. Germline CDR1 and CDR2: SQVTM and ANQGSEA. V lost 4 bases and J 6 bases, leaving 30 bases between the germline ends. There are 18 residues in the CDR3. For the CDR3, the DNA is TGCAGCGTTGCATTGATTGGGGTAGTTCAGGGGTCCTATAATGGCTACACCTTC. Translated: CSVALIGVVQGSYNGYTF.

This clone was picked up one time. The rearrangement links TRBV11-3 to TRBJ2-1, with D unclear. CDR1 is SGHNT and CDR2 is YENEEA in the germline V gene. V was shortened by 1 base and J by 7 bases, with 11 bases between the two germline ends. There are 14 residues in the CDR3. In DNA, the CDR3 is TGTGCCAGCAGCTTAGGTCCAGGCAGGAATGAGCAGTTCTTC. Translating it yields CASSLGPGRNEQFF.

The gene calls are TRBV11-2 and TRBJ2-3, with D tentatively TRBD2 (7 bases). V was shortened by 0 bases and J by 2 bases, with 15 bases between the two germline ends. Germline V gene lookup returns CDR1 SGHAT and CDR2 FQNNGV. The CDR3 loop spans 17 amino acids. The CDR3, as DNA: TGTGCCAGCAGCTTAGAGGGAGGGGGGGCGACCACAGATACGCAGTATTTT. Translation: CASSLEGGGATTDTQYF. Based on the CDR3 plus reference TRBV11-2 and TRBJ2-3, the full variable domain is EAGVAQSPRYKIIEKRQSVAFWCNPISGHATLYWYQQILGQGPKLLIQFQNNGVVDDSQLPKDRFSAERLKGVDSTLKIQPAKLEDSAVYLCASSLEGGGATTDTQYFGPGTRLTVL.

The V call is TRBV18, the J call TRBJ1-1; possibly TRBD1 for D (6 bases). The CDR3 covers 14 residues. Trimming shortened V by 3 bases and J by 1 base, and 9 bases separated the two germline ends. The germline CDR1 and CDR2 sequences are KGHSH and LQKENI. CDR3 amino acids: CASSPSGQNTEAFF. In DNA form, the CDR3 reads TGTGCCAGCTCACCCTCGGGACAGAACACTGAAGCTTTCTTT.

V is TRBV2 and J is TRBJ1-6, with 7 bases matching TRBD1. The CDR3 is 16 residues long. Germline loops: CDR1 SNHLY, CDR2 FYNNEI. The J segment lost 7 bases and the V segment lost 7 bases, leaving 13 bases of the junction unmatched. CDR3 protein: CASTGSATGPNSPLHF. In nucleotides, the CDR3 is TGTGCCAGCACTGGAAGCGCGACAGGGCCAAATTCACCCCTCCACTTT.

The CDR3 region has the DNA TGTGCCAGCAGTCCCCCGGAGCCTTCCTACGAGCAGTACGTC. Protein sequence: CASSPPEPSYEQYV. This chain links TRBV2 with TRBJ2-7; D remains ambiguous. V dropped 5 bases and J dropped 1 base, with 12 bases sitting between them. The CDR3 has 14 residues. The germline CDR1 and CDR2 sequences are SNHLY and FYNNEI.

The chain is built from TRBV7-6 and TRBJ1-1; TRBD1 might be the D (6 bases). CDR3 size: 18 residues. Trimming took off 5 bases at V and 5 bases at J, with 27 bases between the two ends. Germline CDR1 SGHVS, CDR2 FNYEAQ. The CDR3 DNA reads TGTGCCAGCAGCCAAACTACCCTCAGGGGTGGTAGAAAGACTGAAGCTTTCTTT. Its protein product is CASSQTTLRGGRKTEAFF.

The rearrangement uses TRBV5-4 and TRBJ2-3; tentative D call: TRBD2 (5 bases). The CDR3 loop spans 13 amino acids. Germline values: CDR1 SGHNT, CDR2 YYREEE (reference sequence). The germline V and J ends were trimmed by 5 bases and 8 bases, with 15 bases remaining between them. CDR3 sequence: CASRGSGKGTQYF. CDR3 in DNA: TGTGCCAGCAGGGGGAGTGGAAAGGGTACGCAGTATTTT. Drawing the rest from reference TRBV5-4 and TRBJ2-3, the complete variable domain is ETGVTQSPTHLIKTRGQQVTLRCSSQSGHNTVSWYQQALGQGPQFIFQYYREEENGRGNFPPRFSGLQFPNYSSELNVNALELDDSALYLCASRGSGKGTQYFGPGTRLTVL.

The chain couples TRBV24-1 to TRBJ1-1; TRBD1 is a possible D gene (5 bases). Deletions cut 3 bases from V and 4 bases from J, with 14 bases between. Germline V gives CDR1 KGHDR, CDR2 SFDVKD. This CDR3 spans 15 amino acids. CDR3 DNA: TGTGCCACCAGTGATCCCAATGGGGCGAGCACTGAAGCTTTCTTT. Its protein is CATSDPNGASTEAFF.

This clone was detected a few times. The chain's CDR3 is CASSLFPDRTNTGELFF. CDR3 sequence (DNA): TGTGCCAGCAGCCTATTCCCCGACAGGACGAACACCGGGGAGCTGTTTTTT. The chain combines TRBV7-9 with TRBJ2-2; tentatively, D is TRBD1 (6 bases). Deletions cut 5 bases from V and 0 bases from J, with 16 bases between. Germline assignment: CDR1 SEHNR and CDR2 FQNEAQ (reference sequence). This CDR3 has 17 amino acids.

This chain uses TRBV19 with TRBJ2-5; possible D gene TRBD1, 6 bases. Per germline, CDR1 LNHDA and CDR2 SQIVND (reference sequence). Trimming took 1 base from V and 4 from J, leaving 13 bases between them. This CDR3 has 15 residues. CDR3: CASSIVGRGGETQYF. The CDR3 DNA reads TGTGCCAGTAGTATAGTTGGCAGGGGCGGAGAGACCCAGTACTTC.

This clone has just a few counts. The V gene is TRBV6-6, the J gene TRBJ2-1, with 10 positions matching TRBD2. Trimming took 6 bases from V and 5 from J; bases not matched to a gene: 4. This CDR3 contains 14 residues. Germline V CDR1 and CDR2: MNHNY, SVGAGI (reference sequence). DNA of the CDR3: TGTGCCAGCAGGCGGACTAGCGGAGACAATGAGCAGTTCTTC. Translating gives CASRRTSGDNEQFF.

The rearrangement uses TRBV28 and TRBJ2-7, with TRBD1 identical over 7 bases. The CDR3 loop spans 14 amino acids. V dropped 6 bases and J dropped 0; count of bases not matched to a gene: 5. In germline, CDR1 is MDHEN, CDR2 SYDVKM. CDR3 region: CASSTGASSYEQYV. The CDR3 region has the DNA TGTGCCAGCAGCACAGGGGCGAGCTCCTACGAGCAGTACGTC.

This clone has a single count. DNA for the CDR3: TGTGCCAGCAGTGGGACAGGGGATAATTCACCCCTCCACTTT. Its translation is CASSGTGDNSPLHF. The chain recombines TRBV25-1 with TRBJ1-6; 9 nucleotides match TRBD1. Trimming took 4 bases from V and 5 from J; bases not matched to a gene: 0. The CDR3 contains 14 residues. The germline CDR1 and CDR2 sequences are MGHDK and SYGVNS.

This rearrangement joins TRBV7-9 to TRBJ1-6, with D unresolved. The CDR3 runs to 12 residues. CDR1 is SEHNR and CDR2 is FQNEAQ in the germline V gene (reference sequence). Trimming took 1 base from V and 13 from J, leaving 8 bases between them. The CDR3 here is CASSLGGGPLHF. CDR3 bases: TGTGCCAGCAGCTTAGGGGGAGGGCCCCTCCACTTT.

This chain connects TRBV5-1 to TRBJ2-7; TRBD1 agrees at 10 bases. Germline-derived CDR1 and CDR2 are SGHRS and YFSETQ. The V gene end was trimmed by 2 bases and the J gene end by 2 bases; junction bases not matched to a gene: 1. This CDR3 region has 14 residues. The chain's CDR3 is CASSLGTGAYEQYV. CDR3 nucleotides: TGCGCCAGCAGCTTAGGGACAGGGGCCTACGAGCAGTACGTC.

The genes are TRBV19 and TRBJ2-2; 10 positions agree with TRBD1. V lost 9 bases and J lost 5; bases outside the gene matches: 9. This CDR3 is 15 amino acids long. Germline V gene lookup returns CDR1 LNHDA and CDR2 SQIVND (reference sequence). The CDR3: CASYPTGGLTGELFF. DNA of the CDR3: TGTGCCAGCTATCCGACAGGGGGCTTAACCGGGGAGCTGTTTTTT.

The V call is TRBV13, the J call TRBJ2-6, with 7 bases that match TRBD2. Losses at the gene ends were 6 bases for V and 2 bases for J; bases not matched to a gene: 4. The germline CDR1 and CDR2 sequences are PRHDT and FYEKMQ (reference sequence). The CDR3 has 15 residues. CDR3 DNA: TGTGCCAGCAGTCCGGGGGGAACTGGGGCCAACGTCCTGACTTTC. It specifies CASSPGGTGANVLTF.